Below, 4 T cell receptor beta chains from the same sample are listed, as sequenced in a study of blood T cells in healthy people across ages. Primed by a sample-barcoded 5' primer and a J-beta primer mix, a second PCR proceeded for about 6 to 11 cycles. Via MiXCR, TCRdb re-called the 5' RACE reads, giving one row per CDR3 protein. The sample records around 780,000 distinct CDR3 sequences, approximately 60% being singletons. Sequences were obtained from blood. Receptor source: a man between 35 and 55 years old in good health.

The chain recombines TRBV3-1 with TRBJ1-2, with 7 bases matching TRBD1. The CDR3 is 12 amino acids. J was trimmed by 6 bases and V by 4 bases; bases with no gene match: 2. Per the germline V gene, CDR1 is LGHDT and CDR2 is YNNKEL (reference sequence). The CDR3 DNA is TGTGCCAGCAGCCCGCAGGGGGATGGCTACACCTTC. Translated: CASSPQGDGYTF.

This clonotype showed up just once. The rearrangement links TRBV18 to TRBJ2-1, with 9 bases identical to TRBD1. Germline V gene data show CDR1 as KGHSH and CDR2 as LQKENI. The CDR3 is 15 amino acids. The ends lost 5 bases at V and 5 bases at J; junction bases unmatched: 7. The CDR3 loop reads CASSVGTGLNNEQFF. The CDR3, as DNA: TGTGCCAGCTCAGTCGGGACAGGGCTTAACAATGAGCAGTTCTTC.

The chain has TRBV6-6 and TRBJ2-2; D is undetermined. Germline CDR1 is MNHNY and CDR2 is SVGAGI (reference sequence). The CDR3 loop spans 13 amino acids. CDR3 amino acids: CAVNEANTGELFF. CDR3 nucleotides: TGTGCGGTTAACGAGGCGAACACCGGGGAGCTGTTTTTT.

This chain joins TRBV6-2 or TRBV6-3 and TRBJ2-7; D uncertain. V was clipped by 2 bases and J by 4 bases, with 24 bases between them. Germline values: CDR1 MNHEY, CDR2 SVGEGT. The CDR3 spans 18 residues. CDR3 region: CASSYDPTVRMGLYEQYF. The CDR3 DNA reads TGTGCCAGCAGTTACGATCCTACGGTCAGGATGGGGTTATACGAGCAGTACTTC.